This T cell receptor (beta chain) was identified during a study of CD4 T cells in relation to SARS-CoV-2 and coronaviruses. Germline loops: CDR1 LGHNA, CDR2 YSLEER. V lost 4 bases to trimming and J lost 7 bases; unmatched junction nucleotides: 6. The CDR3 is 17 amino acids. Unexposed donor CD4+ T cells date from about 2011-2018, before the COVID-19 pandemic. After around nine days of culture, CD4+ T cells were isolated. Assay: immunoSEQ multiplex PCR; the TCRdb copy retains only in-frame clones and omits some. The sample includes over 15,000 clones, around three quarters of them seen just once. In the case of this clone: Its antigen is undetermined.

The origin of this receptor is a human donor in good health. Sequenced sample: CD4+ T cells from PBMCs, cultured in vitro. V gene TRBV4-3 combines with J gene TRBJ2-2; 16 nucleotides agree with TRBD2. The CDR3 sequence is CASSRGTSGGAGGELFF. In DNA, the CDR3 is TGCGCCAGCAGCCGCGGGACTAGCGGGGGGGCGGGCGGGGAGCTGTTTTTT.